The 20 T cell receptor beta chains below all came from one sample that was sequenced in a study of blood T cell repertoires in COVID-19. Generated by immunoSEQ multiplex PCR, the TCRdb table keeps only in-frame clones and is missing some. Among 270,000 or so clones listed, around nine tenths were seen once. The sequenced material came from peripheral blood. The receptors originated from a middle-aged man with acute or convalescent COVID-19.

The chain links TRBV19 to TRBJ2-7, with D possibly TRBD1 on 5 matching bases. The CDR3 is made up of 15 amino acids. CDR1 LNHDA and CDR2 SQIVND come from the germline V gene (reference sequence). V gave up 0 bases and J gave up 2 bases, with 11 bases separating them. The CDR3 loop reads CASSIDRASPYEQYF. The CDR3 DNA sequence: TGTGCCAGTAGTATAGACAGGGCTTCCCCCTACGAGCAGTACTTC.

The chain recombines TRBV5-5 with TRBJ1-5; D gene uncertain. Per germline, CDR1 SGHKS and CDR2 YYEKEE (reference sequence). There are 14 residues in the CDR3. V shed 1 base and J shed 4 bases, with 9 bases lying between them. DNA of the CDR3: TGTGCCAGCAGCTTGTTCGCGGGGAATCAGCCCCAGCATTTT. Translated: CASSLFAGNQPQHF.

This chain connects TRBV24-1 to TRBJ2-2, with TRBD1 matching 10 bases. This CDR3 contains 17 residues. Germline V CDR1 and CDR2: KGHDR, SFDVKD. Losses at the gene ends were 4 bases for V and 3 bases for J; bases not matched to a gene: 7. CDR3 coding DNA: TGTGCCACCAGTGACCCCGGGGACAGGGGTGACACCGGGGAGCTGTTTTTT. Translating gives CATSDPGDRGDTGELFF.

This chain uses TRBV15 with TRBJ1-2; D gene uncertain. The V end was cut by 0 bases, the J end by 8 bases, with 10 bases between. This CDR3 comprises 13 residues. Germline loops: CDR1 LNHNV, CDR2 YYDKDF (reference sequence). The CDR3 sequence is CATSRDPSRGYTF. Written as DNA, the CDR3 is TGTGCCACCAGCAGAGATCCGAGTAGAGGCTACACCTTC.

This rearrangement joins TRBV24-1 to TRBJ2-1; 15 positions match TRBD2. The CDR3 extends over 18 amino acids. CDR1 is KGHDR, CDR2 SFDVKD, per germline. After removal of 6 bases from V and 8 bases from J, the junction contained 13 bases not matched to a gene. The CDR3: CATSTSLGTSGGLDEQFF. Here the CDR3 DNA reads TGTGCCACCAGTACTTCCCTCGGGACTAGCGGGGGGCTGGATGAGCAGTTCTTC.

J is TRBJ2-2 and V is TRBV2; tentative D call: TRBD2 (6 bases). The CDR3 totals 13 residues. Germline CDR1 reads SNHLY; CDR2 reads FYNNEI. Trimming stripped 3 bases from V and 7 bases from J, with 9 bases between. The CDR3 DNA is TGTGCCAGCAGTGATCGGGGGAACGGGGAGCTGTTTTTT. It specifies CASSDRGNGELFF.

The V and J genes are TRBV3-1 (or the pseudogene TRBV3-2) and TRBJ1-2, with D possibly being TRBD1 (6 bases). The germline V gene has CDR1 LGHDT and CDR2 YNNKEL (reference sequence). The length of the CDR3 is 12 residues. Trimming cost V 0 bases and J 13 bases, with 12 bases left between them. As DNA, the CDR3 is TGTGCCAGCAGCCAAGAGGGTCAGGGGCGCACCTTC. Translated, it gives CASSQEGQGRTF.

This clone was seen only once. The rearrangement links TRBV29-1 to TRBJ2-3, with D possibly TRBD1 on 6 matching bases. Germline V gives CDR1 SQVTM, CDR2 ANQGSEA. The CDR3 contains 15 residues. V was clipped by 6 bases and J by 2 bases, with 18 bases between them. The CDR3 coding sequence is TGCAGCGTCGAGGCCCTCCAGGGGATCACAGATACGCAGTATTTT. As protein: CSVEALQGITDTQYF.

CDR3 sequence: CASSQETGVNSPLHF. CDR3 sequence (DNA): TGTGCCAGCAGCCAAGAGACAGGGGTCAATTCACCCCTCCACTTT. V and J are TRBV5-5 and TRBJ1-6; TRBD1 matches at 8 bases. CDR1 and CDR2 from the germline V gene are SGHKS and YYEKEE (reference sequence). The CDR3 spans 15 residues. J gave up 7 bases and V 4 bases, and 7 bases lay outside the gene matches.

CDR3: CAWSQTGFTEAFF. For the CDR3, the DNA is TGTGCCTGGAGTCAGACAGGGTTCACTGAAGCTTTCTTT. The gene calls are TRBV30 and TRBJ1-1, with 7 nucleotides matching TRBD1. The CDR3 is made up of 13 amino acids. CDR1 and CDR2 from the germline V gene are GTSNPN and SVGIG (reference sequence). The junction had 4 bases not matched to a gene; V was cut back by 2 bases and J by 4 bases.

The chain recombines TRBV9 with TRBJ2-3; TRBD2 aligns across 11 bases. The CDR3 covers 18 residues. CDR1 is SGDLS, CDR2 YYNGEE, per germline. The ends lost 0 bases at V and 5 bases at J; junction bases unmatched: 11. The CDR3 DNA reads TGTGCCAGCAGCGTAGATGGGAGACTAGCGGGGTTGGGAGATACGCAGTATTTT. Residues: CASSVDGRLAGLGDTQYF. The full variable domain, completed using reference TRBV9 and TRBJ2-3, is DSGVTQTPKHLITATGQRVTLRCSPRSGDLSVYWYQQSLDQGLQFLIQYYNGEERAKGNILERFSAQQFPDLHSELNLSSLELGDSALYFCASSVDGRLAGLGDTQYFGPGTRLTVL.

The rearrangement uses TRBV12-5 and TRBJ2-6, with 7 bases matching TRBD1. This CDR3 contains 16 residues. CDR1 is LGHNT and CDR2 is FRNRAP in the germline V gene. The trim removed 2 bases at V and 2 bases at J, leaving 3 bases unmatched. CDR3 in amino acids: CASGLYDRAGANVLTF. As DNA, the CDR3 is TGTGCTAGTGGTTTGTACGACAGGGCTGGGGCCAACGTCCTGACTTTC.

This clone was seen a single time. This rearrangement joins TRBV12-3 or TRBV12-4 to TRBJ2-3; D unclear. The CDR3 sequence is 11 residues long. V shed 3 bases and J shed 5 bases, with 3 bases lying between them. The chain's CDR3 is CASSFIDTQYF. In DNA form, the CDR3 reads TGTGCCAGCAGTTTTATAGATACGCAGTATTTT.

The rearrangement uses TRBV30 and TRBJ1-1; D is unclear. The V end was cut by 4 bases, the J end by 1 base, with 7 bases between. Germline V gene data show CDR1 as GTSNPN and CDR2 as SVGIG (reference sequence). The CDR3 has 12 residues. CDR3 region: CAWKTSNTEAFF. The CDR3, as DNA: TGTGCCTGGAAGACTTCGAACACTGAAGCTTTCTTT.

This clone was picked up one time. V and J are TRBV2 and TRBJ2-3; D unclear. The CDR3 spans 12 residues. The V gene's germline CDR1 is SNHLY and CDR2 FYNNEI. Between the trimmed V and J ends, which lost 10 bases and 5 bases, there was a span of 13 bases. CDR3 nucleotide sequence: TGTGCCATCCGCGGCGGTCTAGATACGCAGTATTTT. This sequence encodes CAIRGGLDTQYF. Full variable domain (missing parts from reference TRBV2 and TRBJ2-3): EPEVTQTPSHQVTQMGQEVILRCVPISNHLYFYWYRQILGQKVEFLVSFYNNEISEKSEIFDDQFSVERPDGSNFTLKIRSTKLEDSAMYFCAIRGGLDTQYFGPGTRLTVL.

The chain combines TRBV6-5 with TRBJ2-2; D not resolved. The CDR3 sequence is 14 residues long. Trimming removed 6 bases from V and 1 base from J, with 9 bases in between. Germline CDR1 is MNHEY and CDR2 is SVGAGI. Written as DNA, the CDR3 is TGTGCCAGCAGGGGTACAGTGAACACCGGGGAGCTGTTTTTT. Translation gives CASRGTVNTGELFF.

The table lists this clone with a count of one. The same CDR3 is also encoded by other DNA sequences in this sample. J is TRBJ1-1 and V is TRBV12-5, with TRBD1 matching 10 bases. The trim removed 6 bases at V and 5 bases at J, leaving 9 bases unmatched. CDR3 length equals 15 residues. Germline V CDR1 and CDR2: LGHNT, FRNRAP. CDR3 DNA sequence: TGTGCTAGTGGACTCGGCAGGGACAGGGGAACTGAAGCTTTCTTT. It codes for CASGLGRDRGTEAFF. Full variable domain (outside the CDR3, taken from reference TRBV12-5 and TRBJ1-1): DARVTQTPRHKVTEMGQEVTMRCQPILGHNTVFWYRQTMMQGLELLAYFRNRAPLDDSGMPKDRFSAEMPDATLATLKIQPSEPRDSAVYFCASGLGRDRGTEAFFGQGTRLTVV.

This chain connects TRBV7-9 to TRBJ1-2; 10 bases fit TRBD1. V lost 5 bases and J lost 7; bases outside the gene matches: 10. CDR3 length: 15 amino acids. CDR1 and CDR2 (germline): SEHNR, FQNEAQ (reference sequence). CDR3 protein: CASSPPGQGFGGYTF. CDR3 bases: TGTGCCAGCAGCCCGCCGGGACAGGGGTTTGGTGGCTACACCTTC.

The CDR3 DNA is TGCAGCGCCGAAGGGGACTCGCCCTACGAGCAGTACTTC. This sequence encodes CSAEGDSPYEQYF. V is TRBV29-1 and J is TRBJ2-7; D possibly corresponds to TRBD2 (6 bases). The CDR3 spans 13 residues. V lost 7 bases and J 2 bases, leaving 15 bases between the germline ends. Germline lookup yields CDR1 SQVTM and CDR2 ANQGSEA.

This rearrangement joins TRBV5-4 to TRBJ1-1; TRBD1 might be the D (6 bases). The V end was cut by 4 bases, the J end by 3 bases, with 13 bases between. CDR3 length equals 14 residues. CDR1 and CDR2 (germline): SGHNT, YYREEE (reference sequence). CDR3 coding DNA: TGTGCCAGCAGCACGCCTTCAGGGGACACTGAAGCTTTCTTT. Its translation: CASSTPSGDTEAFF. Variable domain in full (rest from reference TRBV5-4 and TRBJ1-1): ETGVTQSPTHLIKTRGQQVTLRCSSQSGHNTVSWYQQALGQGPQFIFQYYREEENGRGNFPPRFSGLQFPNYSSELNVNALELDDSALYLCASSTPSGDTEAFFGQGTRLTVV.